One sample yielded the 4 T cell receptor beta chains listed below, sequenced in a study of immune reconstitution after stem cell transplant in scleroderma. TCRdb recomputed calls from the RT-PCR reads with MiXCR, one row per CDR3 protein. The repertoire holds roughly 1,500 distinct CDR3 sequences, roughly 8.1% seen once, with 22% in the top ten. This specimen was acquired before or after autologous hematopoietic stem cell transplantation (not recorded which). Receptors were obtained from a male donor with systemic sclerosis.

This chain connects TRBV7-2 to TRBJ1-5; D gene unclear. The V gene's germline CDR1 is SGHTA and CDR2 FQGNSA. The CDR3 has 15 amino acids. V was cut by 4 bases and J by 0 bases, with 10 bases left in between. For the CDR3, the DNA is TGTGCCAGCAGCTCTACGGTTAATAGCAATCAGCCCCAGCATTTT. Translating it yields CASSSTVNSNQPQHF.

The rearrangement links TRBV29-1 to TRBJ1-2; 9 nucleotides line up with TRBD1. CDR1 and CDR2 from the germline V gene are SQVTM and ANQGSEA. CDR3 length: 12 amino acids. Germline trimming cut 6 bases from V and 6 bases from J; bases unmatched to any gene: 5. CDR3 sequence reads: CSVIQGANGYTF. Here the CDR3 DNA reads TGCAGCGTCATACAGGGGGCGAATGGCTACACCTTC. The variable domain in full, completed from reference TRBV29-1 and TRBJ1-2, reads SAVISQKPSRDICQRGTSLTIQCQVDSQVTMMFWYRQQPGQSLTLIATANQGSEATYESGFVIDKFPISRPNLTFSTLTVSNMSPEDSSIYLCSVIQGANGYTFGSGTRLTVV.

By share, this clonotype ranks as medium-sized. J is TRBJ2-1 and V is TRBV5-1; TRBD1 agrees at 7 bases. CDR1 and CDR2 (germline): SGHRS, YFSETQ. The CDR3 totals 14 residues. Unmatched junction bases numbered 12, after V lost 0 bases and J lost 15 bases. The chain's CDR3 is CASSLGPADRVRFF. The DNA for the CDR3 is TGCGCCAGCAGCTTGGGCCCCGCCGACAGGGTTAGGTTCTTC.

There are many counts of this clonotype. The V call is TRBV5-1, the J call TRBJ1-1, with 8 positions matching TRBD1. Germline-derived CDR1 and CDR2 are SGHRS and YFSETQ. V lost 4 bases and J lost 1; bases outside the gene matches: 6. The CDR3 extends over 15 amino acids. The CDR3 nucleotides read TGCGCCAGCAGCCCGAGGACAGGGAGGAACACTGAAGCTTTCTTT. Translation gives CASSPRTGRNTEAFF.